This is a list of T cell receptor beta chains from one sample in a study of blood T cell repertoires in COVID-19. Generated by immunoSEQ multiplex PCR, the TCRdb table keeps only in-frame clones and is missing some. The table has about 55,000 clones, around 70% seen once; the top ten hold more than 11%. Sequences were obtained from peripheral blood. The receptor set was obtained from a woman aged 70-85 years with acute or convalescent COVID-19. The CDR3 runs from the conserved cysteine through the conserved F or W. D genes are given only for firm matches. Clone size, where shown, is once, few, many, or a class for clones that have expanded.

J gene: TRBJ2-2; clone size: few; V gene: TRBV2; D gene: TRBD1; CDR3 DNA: TGTGCCAGCAGTGCGTTGGCAGGGGGCGCGGGCGGGGAGCTGTTTTTT; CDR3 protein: CASSALAGGAGGELFF
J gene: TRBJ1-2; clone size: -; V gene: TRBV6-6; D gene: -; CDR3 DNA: TGTGCCAGCAGTTCATCTTCAGCCCCGTGGAGCTATGGCTACACCTTC; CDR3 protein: CASSSSSAPWSYGYTF
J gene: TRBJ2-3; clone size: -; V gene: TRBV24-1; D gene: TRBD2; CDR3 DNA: TGTGCCACCAGTGATCTATCACCCACTCGGGGGGGAACGCAGTATTTT; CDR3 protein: CATSDLSPTRGGTQYF
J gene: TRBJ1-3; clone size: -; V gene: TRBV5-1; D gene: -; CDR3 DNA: TGCGCCAGCAGCCAATACATCGGAAACACCATATATTTT; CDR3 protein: CASSQYIGNTIYF
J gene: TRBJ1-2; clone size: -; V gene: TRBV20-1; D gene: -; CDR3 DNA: TGCAGTGTTGCGCAAAACTATGGCTACACCTTC; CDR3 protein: CSVAQNYGYTF
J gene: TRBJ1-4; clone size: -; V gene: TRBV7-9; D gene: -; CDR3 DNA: TGTGCCAGCAGCTTAATGGGAGGCACTAATGAAAAACTGTTTTTT; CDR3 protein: CASSLMGGTNEKLFF
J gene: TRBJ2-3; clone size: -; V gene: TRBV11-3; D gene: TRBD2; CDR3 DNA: TGTGCCAGCAGCCCACGGGGGGGCGGGGGTGGAGATACGCAGTATTTT; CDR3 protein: CASSPRGGGGGDTQYF
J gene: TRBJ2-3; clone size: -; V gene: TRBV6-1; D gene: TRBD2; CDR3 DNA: TGTGCCAGCAGAAGGGAGCGGGGGGCCACAGATACGCAGTATTTT; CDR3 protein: CASRRERGATDTQYF
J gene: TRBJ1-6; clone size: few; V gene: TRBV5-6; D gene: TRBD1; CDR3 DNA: TGTGCCAGCAGCTTACGGCAGGGGGCGGCACCCCTCCACTTT; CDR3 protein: CASSLRQGAAPLHF
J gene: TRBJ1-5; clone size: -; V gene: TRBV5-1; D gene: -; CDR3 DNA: TGCGCCAGCAGCTTAGGCGGTGGCAATCAGCCCCAGCATTTT; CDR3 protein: CASSLGGGNQPQHF
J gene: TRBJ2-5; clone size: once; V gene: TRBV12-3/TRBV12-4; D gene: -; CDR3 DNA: TGTGCCAGCAGAAAGCGGGAGACCCAGTACTTC; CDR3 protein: CASRKRETQYF
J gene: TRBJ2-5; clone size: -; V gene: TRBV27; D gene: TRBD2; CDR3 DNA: TGTGCCAGCAGCCCCTGGGGGGAGGGGGAGACCCAGTACTTC; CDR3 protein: CASSPWGEGETQYF
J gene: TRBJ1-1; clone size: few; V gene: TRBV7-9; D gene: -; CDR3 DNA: TGTGCCAGCAGCTTACCCAGACAGAGCCTGAACACTGAAGCTTTCTTT; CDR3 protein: CASSLPRQSLNTEAFF
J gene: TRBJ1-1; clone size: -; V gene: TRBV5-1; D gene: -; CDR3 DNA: TGCGCCAGCAGCTTATCAGGGGTTGGCACTGAAGCTTTCTTT; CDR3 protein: CASSLSGVGTEAFF
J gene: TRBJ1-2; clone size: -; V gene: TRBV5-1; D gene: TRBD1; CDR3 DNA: TGCGCCAGCAGCCGCGATGACAGGGTGTATGGCTACACCTTC; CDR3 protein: CASSRDDRVYGYTF
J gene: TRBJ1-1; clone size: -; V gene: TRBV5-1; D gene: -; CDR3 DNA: TGCGCCAGCAGCCACGGCATTGGGGGTGGAGGGATCACTGAAGCTTTCTTT; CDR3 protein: CASSHGIGGGGITEAFF
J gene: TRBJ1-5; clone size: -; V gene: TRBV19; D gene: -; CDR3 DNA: TGTGCCAGTTCCCCCGGGGGTGGGAGACAGCCCCAGCATTTT; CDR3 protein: CASSPGGGRQPQHF
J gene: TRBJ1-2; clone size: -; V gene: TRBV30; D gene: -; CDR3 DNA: TGTGCCTGGAAGTCGGGAACAGGGAACTATGGCTACACCTTC; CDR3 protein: CAWKSGTGNYGYTF
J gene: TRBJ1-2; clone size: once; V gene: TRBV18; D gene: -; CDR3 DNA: TGTGCCAGCTCACCGGGGGGTCCCCACCCCGGCTACACCTTC; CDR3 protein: CASSPGGPHPGYTF
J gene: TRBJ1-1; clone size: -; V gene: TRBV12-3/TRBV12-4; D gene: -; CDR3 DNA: TGTGCCAGCAGTCGACAGAGCAACACTGAAGCTTTCTTT; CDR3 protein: CASSRQSNTEAFF
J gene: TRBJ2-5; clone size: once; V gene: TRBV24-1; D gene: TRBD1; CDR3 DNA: TGTGCCACCAGTGACTCCACAGGGGGCTGGGAGACCCAGTACTTC; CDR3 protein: CATSDSTGGWETQYF
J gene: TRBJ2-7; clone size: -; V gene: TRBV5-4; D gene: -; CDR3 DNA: TGTGCCAGCAGCTTGGGACGGTCGGGGAAAAACTACGAGCAGTACTTC; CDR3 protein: CASSLGRSGKNYEQYF
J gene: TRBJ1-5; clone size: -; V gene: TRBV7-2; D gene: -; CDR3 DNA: TGTGCCAGCAGACAGACCTCATTCAATCAGCCCCAGCATTTT; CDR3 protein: CASRQTSFNQPQHF
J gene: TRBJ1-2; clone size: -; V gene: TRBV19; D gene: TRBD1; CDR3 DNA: TGTGCCAGTAGTATCGAGGACAGGGGAGGCTACACCTTC; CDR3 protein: CASSIEDRGGYTF
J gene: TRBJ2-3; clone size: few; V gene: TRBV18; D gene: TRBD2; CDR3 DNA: TGTGCCAGCTCACTTCTCGGAGCGGGGGGAAGCACAGATACGCAGTATTTT; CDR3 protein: CASSLLGAGGSTDTQYF
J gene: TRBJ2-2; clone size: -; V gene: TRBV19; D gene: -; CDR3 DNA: TGTGCCAGTAGTCCAAGGCAGGGGCGCACCGGGGAGCTGTTTTTT; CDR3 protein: CASSPRQGRTGELFF
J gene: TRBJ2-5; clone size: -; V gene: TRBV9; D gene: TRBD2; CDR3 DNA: TGTGCCAGCAGCCTCGGGGCTAGCGGGGGGCGACAAGAGACCCAGTACTTC; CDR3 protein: CASSLGASGGRQETQYF
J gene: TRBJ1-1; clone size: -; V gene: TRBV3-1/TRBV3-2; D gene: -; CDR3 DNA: TGTGCCAGCAGCCAATTCCCGGGGAACACTGAAGCTTTCTTT; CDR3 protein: CASSQFPGNTEAFF
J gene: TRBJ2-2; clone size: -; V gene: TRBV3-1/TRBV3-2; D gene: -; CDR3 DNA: TGTGCCAGCAGCCAAGGGGCGGGGACAGTCACCGGGGAGCTGTTTTTT; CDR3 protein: CASSQGAGTVTGELFF
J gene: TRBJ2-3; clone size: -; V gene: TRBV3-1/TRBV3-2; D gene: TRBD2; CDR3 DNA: TGTGCCAGCAGCCTGCTCCTTCATAGCGGGGGCAGCACAGATACGCAGTATTTT; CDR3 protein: CASSLLLHSGGSTDTQYF
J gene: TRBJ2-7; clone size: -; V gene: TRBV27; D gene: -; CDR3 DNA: TGTGCCAGCAGTCCCACCCCCAGCTCCTACGAGCAGTACTTC; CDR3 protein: CASSPTPSSYEQYF
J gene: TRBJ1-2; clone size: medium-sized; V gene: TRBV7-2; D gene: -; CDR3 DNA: TGTGCCAGCAGCTTAGCCAGGGGCTACACCTTC; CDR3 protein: CASSLARGYTF
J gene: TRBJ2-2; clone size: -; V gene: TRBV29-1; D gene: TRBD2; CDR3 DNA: TGCAGCGGTACCAGGGCGGGGGTGGACACCGGGGAGCTGTTTTTT; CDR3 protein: CSGTRAGVDTGELFF
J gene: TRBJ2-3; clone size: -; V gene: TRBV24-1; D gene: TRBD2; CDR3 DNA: TGTGCCACCAGTGCCCGGGGGGTAACTTCGGGCACAGATACGCAGTATTTT; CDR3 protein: CATSARGVTSGTDTQYF
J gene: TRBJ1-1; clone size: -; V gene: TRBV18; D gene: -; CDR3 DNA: TGTGCCAGCTCACCTAGCAGGGTGAACACTGAAGCTTTCTTT; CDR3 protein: CASSPSRVNTEAFF
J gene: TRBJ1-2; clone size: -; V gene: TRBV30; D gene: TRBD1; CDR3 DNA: TGTGCCTGGAGGCTGACAGGGAGAAACTATGGCTACACCTTC; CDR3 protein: CAWRLTGRNYGYTF
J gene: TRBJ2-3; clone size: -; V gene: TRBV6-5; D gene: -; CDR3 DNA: TGTGCCAGCAGTTACTCGACAGGTATCACAGATACGCAGTATTTT; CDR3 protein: CASSYSTGITDTQYF
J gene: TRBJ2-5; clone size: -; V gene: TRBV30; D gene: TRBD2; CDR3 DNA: TGTGCCTGGAGTGTAAACGCGGGGGGAGCAGAGACCCAGTACTTC; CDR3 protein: CAWSVNAGGAETQYF
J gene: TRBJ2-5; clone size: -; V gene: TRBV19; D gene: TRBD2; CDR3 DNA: TGTGCCAGTAGTATACTGGGAGCGGGGGGAGAGACCCAGTACTTC; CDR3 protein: CASSILGAGGETQYF
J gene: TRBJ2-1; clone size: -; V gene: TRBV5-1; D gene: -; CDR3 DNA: TGCGCCAGCAGCTTGGTTCCAGGGATGGTGAATGAGCAGTTCTTC; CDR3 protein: CASSLVPGMVNEQFF
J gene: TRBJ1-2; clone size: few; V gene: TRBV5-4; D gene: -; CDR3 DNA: TGTGCCAGCAGCTTGTCCACAGGGCCTAACTATGGCTACACCTTC; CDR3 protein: CASSLSTGPNYGYTF
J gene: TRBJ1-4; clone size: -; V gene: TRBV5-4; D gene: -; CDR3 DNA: TGTGCCAGCAGCTTGCCGGGGTGGGGTGAAAAACTGTTTTTT; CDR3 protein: CASSLPGWGEKLFF
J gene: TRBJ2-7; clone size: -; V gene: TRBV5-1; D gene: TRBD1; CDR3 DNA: TGCGCCAGCAGCTCGACAGGGGAGGCCTACGAGCAGTACTTC; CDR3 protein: CASSSTGEAYEQYF